The 27 T cell receptor beta chains in this list originate from one sample, sequenced in a study of T cell repertoires in cytomegalovirus infection. Each CDR3 protein gets one entry after TCRdb re-called the reads with MiXCR. Found here are around 270,000 distinct CDR3 sequences, approximately 8.3% of them singletons; the top ten hold over 12%. Sequences were obtained from PBMCs. The receptors were gathered from a human donor in good health (CMV status not recorded). Some clones in this sample may be carry-over from other donors' samples.

This clonotype came up a few times. V is TRBV7-3 and J is TRBJ2-1; D is possibly TRBD2 (5 bases). Germline-derived CDR1 and CDR2 are SGHTA and FQGTGA. The CDR3 runs to 16 residues. Between the trimmed V and J ends, which lost 5 bases and 0 bases, there was a span of 14 bases. For the CDR3, the DNA is TGTGCCAGCAGCCAAAGCTTAGGGAGCTCCTACAATGAGCAGTTCTTC. The encoded protein is CASSQSLGSSYNEQFF.

This clonotype was picked up many times. The genes are TRBV28 and TRBJ2-1; 7 nucleotides agree with TRBD1. V shed 5 bases and J 6 bases; nucleotides not matched to a gene: 10. The CDR3 has 15 residues. Germline V gene data show CDR1 as MDHEN and CDR2 as SYDVKM. The CDR3 is CASSEPRAGGNEQFF. CDR3 DNA sequence: TGTGCCAGCAGTGAACCTAGGGCAGGGGGCAATGAGCAGTTCTTC.

This clonotype was found many times. This chain links TRBV29-1 with TRBJ1-2, with D possibly matching TRBD1 (6 bases). With 3 bases removed from V and 1 base from J, the gap between germline ends came to 18 bases. The CDR3 has 16 amino acids. Germline lookup yields CDR1 SQVTM and CDR2 ANQGSEA. The CDR3 sequence is CSVESKEGGVNYGYTF. The CDR3 coding sequence is TGCAGCGTTGAGTCGAAGGAGGGGGGAGTTAACTATGGCTACACCTTC.

This clonotype has at least ten counts. V usage is TRBV7-2 and J usage is TRBJ2-1; possibly TRBD1 or TRBD2 for D (5 bases each). Looked up from germline, CDR1 is SGHTA and CDR2 is FQGNSA. CDR3 length equals 15 residues. Trimming left V 5 bases short and J 7 bases short, with 18 bases between. This CDR3 is CASSAMGVVGNEQFF. As DNA, the CDR3 is TGTGCCAGCAGCGCTATGGGGGTCGTCGGAAATGAGCAGTTCTTC.

There are a few counts of this clonotype. The rearrangement links TRBV6-1 to TRBJ1-2; possibly TRBD1 for D (5 bases). CDR1 MNHNS and CDR2 SASEGT come from the germline V gene. Trimming took off 7 bases at V and 8 bases at J, with 20 bases between the two ends. The CDR3 is made up of 14 amino acids. The CDR3 DNA reads as TGTGCCAGCAAGTTTAGGGCTGGGGCGGGCGGCTACACCTTC. It yields the protein CASKFRAGAGGYTF.

The V call is TRBV10-3, the J call TRBJ2-7, with D uncertain. The CDR3 length is 13 residues. CDR1 ENHRY and CDR2 SYGVKD come from the germline V gene. V lost 1 base and J 5 bases, leaving 9 bases between the germline ends. CDR3 protein: CAISELRENEQYF. CDR3 DNA sequence: TGTGCCATCAGTGAGTTAAGAGAAAACGAGCAGTACTTC.

The chain links TRBV20-1 to TRBJ2-7; a weak D match, TRBD2 (5 bases). Trimming removed 0 bases at V and 2 bases at J, with 11 bases between. In germline, CDR1 is DFQATT, CDR2 SNEGSKA (reference sequence). The CDR3 sequence is 14 residues long. The CDR3 DNA is TGCAGTGCTAGAGATAGTGCTAGCCCCTACGAGCAGTACTTC. Translating gives CSARDSASPYEQYF.

This clonotype came up once. The rearrangement joins TRBV6-6 to TRBJ1-2; TRBD1 might be the D (5 bases). This CDR3 region has 14 residues. Trimming stripped 5 bases from V and 8 bases from J, with 18 bases between. The germline CDR1 and CDR2 sequences are MNHNY and SVGAGI (reference sequence). Here the CDR3 reads CASSTLGGEGGYTF. In DNA, the CDR3 is TGTGCCAGCAGTACCTTGGGGGGGGAAGGAGGCTACACCTTC.

This clonotype came up many times. The chain is built from TRBV12-3 or TRBV12-4 and TRBJ2-1; D remains ambiguous. With 5 bases removed from V and 9 bases from J, the gap between germline ends came to 11 bases. This CDR3 is 12 amino acids long. The CDR3 is CASSLLLFEQFF. The CDR3 nucleotides are TGTGCCAGCAGTCTATTACTCTTTGAGCAGTTCTTC.

This clonotype was seen at least ten times. The chain links TRBV7-2 to TRBJ1-2; 8 bases fit TRBD1. The germline gives CDR1 SGHTA, CDR2 FQGNSA. The CDR3 runs 15 residues. The V and J ends lost 1 base and 5 bases, in that order; junction bases with no gene match: 6. In DNA form, the CDR3 reads TGTGCCAGCAGCTTAGATAACAGGGGGGGGTATGGCTACACCTTC. Encoded protein: CASSLDNRGGYGYTF.

There are many counts of this clonotype. J is TRBJ2-7 and V is TRBV7-8; TRBD2 matches at 11 bases. This CDR3 has 16 amino acids. Trimming cost V 2 bases and J 5 bases; bases outside gene matches: 8. From germline, CDR1 is SGHVS and CDR2 FQNEAQ. CDR3 loop: CASSLTATSGVHEQYF. DNA of the CDR3: TGTGCCAGCAGCTTAACGGCGACTAGCGGGGTCCACGAGCAGTACTTC.

J is TRBJ1-1 and V is TRBV20-1; no clear D. Trimming took off 1 base at V and 0 bases at J, with 3 bases between the two ends. The germline gives CDR1 DFQATT, CDR2 SNEGSKA (reference sequence). CDR3 size: 12 residues. The CDR3, as DNA: TGCAGTGCTAGAGCCGTGAACACTGAAGCTTTCTTT. This sequence encodes CSARAVNTEAFF.

This clonotype was counted at least ten times. The J gene is TRBJ1-6, the V gene TRBV7-6; possibly TRBD1 for D (5 bases). The CDR3 spans 15 residues. With 1 base removed from V and 8 bases from J, the gap between germline ends came to 12 bases. Germline V gene data show CDR1 as SGHVS and CDR2 as FNYEAQ. This CDR3 is CASSLVGGKDSPLHF. CDR3 bases: TGTGCCAGCAGCTTAGTTGGGGGAAAGGATTCACCCCTCCACTTT. The variable domain in full, with the rest retrieved from reference TRBV7-6 and TRBJ1-6, is GAGVSQSPRYKVTKRGQDVALRCDPISGHVSLYWYRQALGQGPEFLTYFNYEAQQDKSGLPNDRFSAERPEGSISTLTIQRTEQRDSAMYRCASSLVGGKDSPLHFGNGTRLTVT.

This clonotype came up many times. The rearrangement joins TRBV7-2 to TRBJ2-7; 8 bases map to TRBD2. CDR3 length: 14 amino acids. CDR1 is SGHTA and CDR2 is FQGNSA in the germline V gene. V lost 5 bases and J lost 4; bases outside the gene matches: 7. DNA for the CDR3: TGTGCCAGCAGCACCCAGCGGGGGCGATACGAGCAGTACTTC. Translated: CASSTQRGRYEQYF.

The sample holds a few counts of this clonotype. This chain uses TRBV25-1 with TRBJ1-6, with D perhaps TRBD1 (6 bases). Germline CDR1 is MGHDK and CDR2 is SYGVNS. The CDR3 sequence is 14 residues long. V was clipped by 6 bases and J by 5 bases, with 11 bases between them. DNA of the CDR3: TGTGCCAGCAGGCGGGACAATCATAATTCACCCCTCCACTTT. It yields the protein CASRRDNHNSPLHF.

This clonotype was counted ten times or more. The chain links TRBV7-6 to TRBJ2-7, with 7 bases aligning to TRBD1. Unmatched junction bases numbered 9, after V lost 5 bases and J lost 5 bases. The CDR3 loop spans 14 amino acids. Germline V lookup: CDR1 SGHVS, CDR2 FNYEAQ. The CDR3 region is CASSPNRQGNEQYF. Written as DNA, the CDR3 is TGTGCCAGCAGCCCGAATAGACAGGGAAACGAGCAGTACTTC.

This clonotype showed up many times. The chain joins TRBV12-3 or TRBV12-4 to TRBJ2-7; 8 positions match TRBD1. The V gene end was trimmed by 9 bases and the J gene end by 0 bases; junction bases not matched to a gene: 10. There are 15 residues in the CDR3. The CDR3, as DNA: TGTGCCAGTCGCCAGGGACAGGTGGGCTCCTACGAGCAGTACTTC. Translated, it gives CASRQGQVGSYEQYF.

This clonotype was detected ten times or more. This chain links TRBV20-1 with TRBJ2-5; D perhaps matches TRBD1 (5 bases). CDR1 DFQATT and CDR2 SNEGSKA come from the germline V gene (reference sequence). V lost 4 bases to trimming and J lost 6 bases, with 15 bases between them. This CDR3 is built from 13 residues. The CDR3: CSATQTAAQTQYF. Written as DNA, the CDR3 is TGCAGTGCTACCCAGACAGCCGCCCAGACCCAGTACTTC.

This clonotype has just a few counts. V and J are TRBV28 and TRBJ2-7; D is unclear. Germline CDR1 is MDHEN and CDR2 is SYDVKM. The germline V and J ends were trimmed by 5 bases and 2 bases, with 13 bases remaining between them. CDR3 length equals 14 residues. In DNA, the CDR3 is TGTGCCAGCAGTCCAGGAGACCTAGCCTACGAGCAGTACTTC. Translating it yields CASSPGDLAYEQYF.

This clonotype was counted at least ten times. The gene calls are TRBV7-8 and TRBJ2-7, with 9 positions matching TRBD1. The CDR3 consists of 14 residues. With V trimmed by 4 bases and J by 5 bases, 6 bases remained unmatched. Germline-derived CDR1 and CDR2 are SGHVS and FQNEAQ. CDR3 sequence reads: CASSSGQGENEQYF. The CDR3 DNA sequence: TGTGCCAGCAGCTCGGGACAGGGAGAGAACGAGCAGTACTTC.

In this sample, this clonotype turned up many times. V usage is TRBV7-3 and J usage is TRBJ2-3; D not certain. CDR3 length equals 15 residues. V was trimmed by 4 bases and J by 4 bases, leaving 15 bases between them. From germline, CDR1 is SGHTA and CDR2 FQGTGA. CDR3 sequence: CASSSGSMGSDTQYF. CDR3 nucleotide sequence: TGTGCCAGCAGCTCGGGCTCAATGGGGTCAGATACGCAGTATTTT.

This clonotype occurred many times. The junction departs from germline at one end; a sequencing error may be responsible. V is TRBV7-9 and J is TRBJ1-1; D might be TRBD1 (6 bases). CDR1 is SEHNR and CDR2 is FQNEAQ in the germline V gene (reference sequence). The length of the CDR3 is 12 residues. CDR3 DNA: TGTGCCAGCAGCTTAGAGATGGGGGGGCTTTTATTC. Amino acid sequence: CASSLEMGGLLF.

This clonotype was recorded at least ten times. The V call is TRBV7-2, the J call TRBJ1-2; D ambiguous. Trimming stripped 2 bases from V and 8 bases from J, with 12 bases between. Germline-derived CDR1 and CDR2 are SGHTA and FQGNSA. The CDR3 has 13 residues. The CDR3, as DNA: TGTGCCAGCAGCTTATCTGGGGTCGGGGGCTACACCTTC. It specifies CASSLSGVGGYTF. Full variable domain (rest looked up from reference TRBV7-2 and TRBJ1-2): GAGVSQSPSNKVTEKGKDVELRCDPISGHTALYWYRQSLGQGLEFLIYFQGNSAPDKSGLPSDRFSAERTGGSVSTLTIQRTQQEDSAVYLCASSLSGVGGYTFGSGTRLTVV.

This chain links TRBV5-1 with TRBJ2-7, with 8 bases that match TRBD2. Per germline, CDR1 SGHRS and CDR2 YFSETQ. This CDR3 comprises 16 residues. Trimming at V came to 5 bases and at J to 0 bases, leaving 10 bases not matched to a gene. The CDR3 DNA follows: TGCGCCAGCAGACTGAGAGCGGGAGTGCCCTCCTACGAGCAGTACTTC. Protein sequence: CASRLRAGVPSYEQYF.

This chain links TRBV4-1 with TRBJ2-1; D gene ambiguous. Trimming removed 3 bases from V and 0 bases from J, with 12 bases in between. CDR1 and CDR2 from the germline V gene are MGHRA and YSYEKL. This CDR3 spans 16 amino acids. CDR3 sequence (DNA): TGCGCCAGCAGCCACACAGCGAGAAGCTCCTACAATGAGCAGTTCTTC. Translating gives CASSHTARSSYNEQFF.

This clonotype occurred many times. J is TRBJ2-4 and V is TRBV12-3 or TRBV12-4, with TRBD1 matching 8 bases. The V and J ends lost 3 bases and 5 bases, in that order; junction bases with no gene match: 15. CDR3 length: 18 residues. Written as DNA, the CDR3 is TGTGCCAGCAGTTTGGCAGGGGGCCTAGGGGGCCGAGAAAACATTCAGTACTTC. The encoded protein is CASSLAGGLGGRENIQYF.

This clonotype occurred many times. This chain connects TRBV7-2 to TRBJ2-7; D uncertain. CDR3 size: 13 residues. V was pared by 8 bases and J by 1 base, with 12 bases between. Germline values: CDR1 SGHTA, CDR2 FQGNSA. The DNA for the CDR3 is TGTGCCAGCCGGGCCTCTGCATCCTACGAGCAGTACTTC. The encoded protein is CASRASASYEQYF. Using reference TRBV7-2 and TRBJ2-7 for the parts outside the CDR3, the full variable domain is GAGVSQSPSNKVTEKGKDVELRCDPISGHTALYWYRQSLGQGLEFLIYFQGNSAPDKSGLPSDRFSAERTGGSVSTLTIQRTQQEDSAVYLCASRASASYEQYFGPGTRLTVT.